One sample yielded the 3 T cell receptor beta chains listed below, sequenced in a study of T cells in Graves' hyperthyroidism and ophthalmopathy. The source material, RNA transcripts, was used to amplify TCR beta CDR3 regions. First-round RT-PCR with HTBI primers amplified the TCR CDR3 region. From the multiplex PCR reads, TCRdb called clonotypes with MiXCR, one entry per CDR3 protein. The sample has about 400,000 distinct CDR3 sequences; roughly 14% are singletons. Sequencing used blood. Source of these receptors: a woman in her late teens or twenties with Graves' hyperthyroidism.

This clonotype has ten or more counts. The chain uses TRBV20-1 and TRBJ1-1, with D perhaps TRBD1 (5 bases). The CDR3 extends over 13 amino acids. The germline V and J ends were trimmed by 0 bases and 3 bases, with 8 bases remaining between them. CDR1 and CDR2 (germline): DFQATT, SNEGSKA (reference sequence). The CDR3 DNA reads as TGCAGTGCTAGAGATGTCAGGGACACTGAAGCTTTCTTT. Residues: CSARDVRDTEAFF.

In this sample, this clonotype turned up many times. CDR3 sequence: CASSLGTGAADTGELFF. CDR3 DNA: TGCGCCAGCAGCTTGGGTACAGGGGCGGCGGACACCGGGGAGCTGTTTTTT. This chain connects TRBV5-1 to TRBJ2-2; TRBD1 matches 7 bases. Germline CDR1 is SGHRS and CDR2 is YFSETQ. The CDR3 is 17 amino acids. With 0 bases clipped from V and 3 bases from J, the junction kept 8 bases outside the gene matches.

This clonotype was detected many times. The genes are TRBV12-5 and TRBJ2-1; weak D call: TRBD2 (5 bases). The V end was cut by 11 bases, the J end by 4 bases, with 15 bases between. The CDR3 length is 13 residues. CDR1 is LGHNT, CDR2 FRNRAP, per germline. The CDR3 protein is CAGSISGYNEQFF. The CDR3 bases are TGTGCTGGCTCCATCTCGGGGTACAATGAGCAGTTCTTC.